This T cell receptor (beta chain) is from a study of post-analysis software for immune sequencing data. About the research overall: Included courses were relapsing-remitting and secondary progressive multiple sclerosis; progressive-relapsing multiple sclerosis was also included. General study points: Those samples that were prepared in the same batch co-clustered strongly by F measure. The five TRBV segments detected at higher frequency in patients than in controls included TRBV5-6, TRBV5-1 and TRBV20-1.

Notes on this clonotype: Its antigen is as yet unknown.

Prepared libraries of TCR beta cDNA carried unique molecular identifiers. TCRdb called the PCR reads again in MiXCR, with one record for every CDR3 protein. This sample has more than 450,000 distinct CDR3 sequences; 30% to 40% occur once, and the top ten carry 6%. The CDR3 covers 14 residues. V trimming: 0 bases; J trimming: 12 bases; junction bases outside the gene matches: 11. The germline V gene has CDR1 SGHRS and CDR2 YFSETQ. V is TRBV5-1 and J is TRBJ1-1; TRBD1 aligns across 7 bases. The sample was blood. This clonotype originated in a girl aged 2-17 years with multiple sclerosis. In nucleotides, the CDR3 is TGCGCCAGCAGCTTGGGGGGGACAGTTGATCCGACTTTCTTT. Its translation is CASSLGGTVDPTFF.